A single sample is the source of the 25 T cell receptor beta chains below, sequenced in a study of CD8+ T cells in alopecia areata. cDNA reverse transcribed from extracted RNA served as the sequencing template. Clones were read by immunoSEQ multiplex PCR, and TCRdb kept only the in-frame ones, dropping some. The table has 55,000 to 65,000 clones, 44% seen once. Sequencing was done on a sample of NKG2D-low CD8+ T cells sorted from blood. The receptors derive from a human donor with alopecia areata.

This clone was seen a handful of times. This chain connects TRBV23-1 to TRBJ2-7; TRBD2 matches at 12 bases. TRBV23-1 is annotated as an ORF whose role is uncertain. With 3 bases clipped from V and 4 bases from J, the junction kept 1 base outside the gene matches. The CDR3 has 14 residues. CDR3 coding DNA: TGCGCCAGCAGTCACGGACTAGCGGGGTACGAGCAGTACTTC. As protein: CASSHGLAGYEQYF.

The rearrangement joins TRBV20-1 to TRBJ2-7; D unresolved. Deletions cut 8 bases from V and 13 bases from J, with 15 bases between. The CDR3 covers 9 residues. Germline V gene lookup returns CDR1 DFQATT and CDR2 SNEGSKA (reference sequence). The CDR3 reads CSPAPPSYF. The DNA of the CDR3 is TGCAGTCCCGCGCCTCCTAGTTACTTC.

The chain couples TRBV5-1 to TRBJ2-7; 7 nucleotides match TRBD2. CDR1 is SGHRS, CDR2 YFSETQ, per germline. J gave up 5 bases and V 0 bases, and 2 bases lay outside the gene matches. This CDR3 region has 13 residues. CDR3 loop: CASSLGGGDEQYF. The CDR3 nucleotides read TGCGCCAGCAGCTTGGGCGGGGGAGACGAGCAGTACTTC. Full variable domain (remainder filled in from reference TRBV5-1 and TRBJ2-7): KAGVTQTPRYLIKTRGQQVTLSCSPISGHRSVSWYQQTPGQGLQFLFEYFSETQRNKGNFPGRFSGRQFSNSRSEMNVSTLELGDSALYLCASSLGGGDEQYFGPGTRLTVT.

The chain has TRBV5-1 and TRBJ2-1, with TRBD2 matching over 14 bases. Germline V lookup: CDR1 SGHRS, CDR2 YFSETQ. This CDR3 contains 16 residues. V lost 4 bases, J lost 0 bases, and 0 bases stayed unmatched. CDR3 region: CASSGTSGSSYNEQFF. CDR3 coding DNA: TGCGCCAGCAGCGGGACTAGCGGGAGCTCCTACAATGAGCAGTTCTTC.

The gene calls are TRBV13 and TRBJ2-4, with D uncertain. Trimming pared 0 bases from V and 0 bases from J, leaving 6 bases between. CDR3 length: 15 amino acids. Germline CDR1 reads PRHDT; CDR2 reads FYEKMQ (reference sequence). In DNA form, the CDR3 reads TGTGCCAGCAGCTTAGGTCTCCGAGCCAAAAACATTCAGTACTTC. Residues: CASSLGLRAKNIQYF.

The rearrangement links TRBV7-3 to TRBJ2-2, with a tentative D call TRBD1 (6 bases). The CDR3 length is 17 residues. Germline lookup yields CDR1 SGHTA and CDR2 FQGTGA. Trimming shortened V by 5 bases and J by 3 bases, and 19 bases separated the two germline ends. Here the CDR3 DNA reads TGTGCCAGCAGCGACCGCGTGTGGCAGGGGCACACCGGGGAGCTGTTTTTT. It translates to CASSDRVWQGHTGELFF. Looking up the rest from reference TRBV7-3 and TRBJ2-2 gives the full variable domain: GAGVSQTPSNKVTEKGKYVELRCDPISGHTALYWYRQSLGQGPEFLIYFQGTGAADDSGLPNDRFFAVRPEGSVSTLKIQRTERGDSAVYLCASSDRVWQGHTGELFFGEGSRLTVL.

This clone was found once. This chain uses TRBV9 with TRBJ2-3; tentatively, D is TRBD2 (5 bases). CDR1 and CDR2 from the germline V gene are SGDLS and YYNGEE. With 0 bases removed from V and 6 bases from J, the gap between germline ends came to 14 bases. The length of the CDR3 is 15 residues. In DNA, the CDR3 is TGTGCCAGCAGCGTAGTTGCCGGACCGGGGGATACGCAGTATTTT. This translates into CASSVVAGPGDTQYF.

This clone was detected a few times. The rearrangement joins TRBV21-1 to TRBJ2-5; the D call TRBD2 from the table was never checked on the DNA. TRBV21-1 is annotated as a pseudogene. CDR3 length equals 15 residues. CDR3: CASNSRTSGSETQYF. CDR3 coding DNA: TGTGCCAGCAACTCCCGGACTAGCGGGAGTGAGACCCAGTACTTC.

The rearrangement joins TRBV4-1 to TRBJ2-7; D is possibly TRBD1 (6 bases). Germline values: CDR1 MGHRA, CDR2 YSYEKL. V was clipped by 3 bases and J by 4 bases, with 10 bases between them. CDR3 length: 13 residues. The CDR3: CASSQAQGYEQYF. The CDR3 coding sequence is TGCGCCAGCAGCCAGGCGCAGGGGTACGAGCAGTACTTC.

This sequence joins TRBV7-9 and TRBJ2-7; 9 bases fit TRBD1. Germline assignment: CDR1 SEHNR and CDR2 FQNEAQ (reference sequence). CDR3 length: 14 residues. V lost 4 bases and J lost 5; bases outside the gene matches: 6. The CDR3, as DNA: TGTGCCAGCAGCTCGACAGGGGGATGGCACGAGCAGTACTTC. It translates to CASSSTGGWHEQYF.

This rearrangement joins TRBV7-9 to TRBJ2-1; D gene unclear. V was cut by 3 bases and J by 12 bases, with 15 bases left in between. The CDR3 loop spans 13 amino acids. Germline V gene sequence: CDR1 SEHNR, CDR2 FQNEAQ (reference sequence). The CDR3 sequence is CASSFGVVRGQFF. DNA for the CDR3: TGTGCCAGCAGCTTCGGCGTTGTCCGAGGGCAGTTCTTC.

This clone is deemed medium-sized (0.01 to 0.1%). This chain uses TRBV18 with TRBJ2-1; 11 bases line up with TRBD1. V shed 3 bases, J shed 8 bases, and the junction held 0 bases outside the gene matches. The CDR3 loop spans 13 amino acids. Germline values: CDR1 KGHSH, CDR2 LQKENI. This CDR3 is CASSPDRGHEQFF. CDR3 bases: TGTGCCAGCTCACCGGACAGGGGGCATGAGCAGTTCTTC. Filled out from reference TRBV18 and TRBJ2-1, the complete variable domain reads NAGVMQNPRHLVRRRGQEARLRCSPMKGHSHVYWYRQLPEEGLKFMVYLQKENIIDESGMPKERFSAEFPKEGPSILRIQQVVRGDSAAYFCASSPDRGHEQFFGPGTRLTVL.

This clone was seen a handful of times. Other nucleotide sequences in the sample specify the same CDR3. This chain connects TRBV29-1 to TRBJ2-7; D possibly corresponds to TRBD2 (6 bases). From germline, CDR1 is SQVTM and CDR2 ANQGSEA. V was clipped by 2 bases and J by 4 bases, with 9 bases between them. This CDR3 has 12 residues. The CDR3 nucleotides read TGCAGCGTTGAATTGGCGGGGTACGAGCAGTACTTC. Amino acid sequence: CSVELAGYEQYF.

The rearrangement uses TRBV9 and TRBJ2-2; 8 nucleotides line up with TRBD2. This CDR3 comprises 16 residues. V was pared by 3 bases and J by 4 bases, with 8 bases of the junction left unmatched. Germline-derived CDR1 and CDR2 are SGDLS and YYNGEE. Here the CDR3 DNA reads TGTGCCAGCAGCGCCGCGGGGGGCGGTACCACCGGGGAGCTGTTTTTT. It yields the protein CASSAAGGGTTGELFF.

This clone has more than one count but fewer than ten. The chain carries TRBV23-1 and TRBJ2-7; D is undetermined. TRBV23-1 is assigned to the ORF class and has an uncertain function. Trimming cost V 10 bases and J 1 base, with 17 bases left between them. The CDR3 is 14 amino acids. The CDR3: CANITHHRSYEQYF. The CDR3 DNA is TGCGCCAATATTACTCACCACAGATCCTACGAGCAGTACTTC.

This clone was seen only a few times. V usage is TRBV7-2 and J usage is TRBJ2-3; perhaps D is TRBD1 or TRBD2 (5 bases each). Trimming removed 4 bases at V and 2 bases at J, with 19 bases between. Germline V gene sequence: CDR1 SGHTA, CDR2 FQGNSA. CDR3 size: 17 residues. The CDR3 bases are TGTGCCAGCAGCTCGTACCTTTCTAGGGGAGACACAGATACGCAGTATTTT. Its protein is CASSSYLSRGDTDTQYF.

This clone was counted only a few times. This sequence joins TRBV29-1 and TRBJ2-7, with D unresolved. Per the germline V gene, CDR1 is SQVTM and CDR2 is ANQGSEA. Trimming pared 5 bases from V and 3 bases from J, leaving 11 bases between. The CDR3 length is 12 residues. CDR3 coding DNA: TGCAGCGTTCTCAGCCAGGACTACGAGCAGTACTTC. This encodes CSVLSQDYEQYF.

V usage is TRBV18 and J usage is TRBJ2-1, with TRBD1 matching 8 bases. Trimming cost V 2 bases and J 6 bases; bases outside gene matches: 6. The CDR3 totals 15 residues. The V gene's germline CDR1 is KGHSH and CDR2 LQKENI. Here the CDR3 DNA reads TGTGCCAGCTCACCAAAGGGACAGGTTCCCAATGAGCAGTTCTTC. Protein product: CASSPKGQVPNEQFF.

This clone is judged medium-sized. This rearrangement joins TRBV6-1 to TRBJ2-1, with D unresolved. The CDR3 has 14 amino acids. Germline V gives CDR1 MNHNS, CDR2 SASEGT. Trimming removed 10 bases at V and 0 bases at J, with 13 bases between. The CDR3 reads CATAERSSYNEQFF. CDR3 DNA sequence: TGTGCCACGGCGGAAAGGAGCTCCTACAATGAGCAGTTCTTC.

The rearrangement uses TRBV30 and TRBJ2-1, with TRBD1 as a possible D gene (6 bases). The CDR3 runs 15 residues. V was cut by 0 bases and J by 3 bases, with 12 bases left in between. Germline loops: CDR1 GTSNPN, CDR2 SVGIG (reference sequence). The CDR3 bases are TGTGCCTGGAGTGTACTAGGACAGCTCTACAATGAGCAGTTCTTC. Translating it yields CAWSVLGQLYNEQFF.

The chain's CDR3 is CASSPRQGDEQFF. Here the CDR3 DNA reads TGTGCCAGCAGCCCTCGACAGGGCGATGAGCAGTTCTTC. The rearrangement links TRBV7-9 to TRBJ2-1; 7 nucleotides match TRBD1. CDR1 and CDR2 (germline): SEHNR, FQNEAQ (reference sequence). The junction had 6 bases not matched to a gene; V was cut back by 5 bases and J by 8 bases. The length of the CDR3 is 13 residues. Full variable domain (remainder filled in from reference TRBV7-9 and TRBJ2-1): DTGVSQNPRHKITKRGQNVTFRCDPISEHNRLYWYRQTLGQGPEFLTYFQNEAQLEKSRLLSDRFSAERPKGSFSTLEIQRTEQGDSAMYLCASSPRQGDEQFFGPGTRLTVL.

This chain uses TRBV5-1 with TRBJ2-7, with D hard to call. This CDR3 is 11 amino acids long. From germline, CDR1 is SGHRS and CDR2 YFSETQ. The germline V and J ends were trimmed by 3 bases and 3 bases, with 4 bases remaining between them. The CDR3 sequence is CASSSDYEQYF. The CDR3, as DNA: TGCGCCAGCAGCTCGGACTACGAGCAGTACTTC.

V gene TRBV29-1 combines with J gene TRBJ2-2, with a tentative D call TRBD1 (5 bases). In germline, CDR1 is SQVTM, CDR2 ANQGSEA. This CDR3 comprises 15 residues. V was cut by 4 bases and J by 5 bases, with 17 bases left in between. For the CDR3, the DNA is TGCAGCGTTGTTTTCTGGCAGGGAATAACCGGGGAGCTGTTTTTT. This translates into CSVVFWQGITGELFF.

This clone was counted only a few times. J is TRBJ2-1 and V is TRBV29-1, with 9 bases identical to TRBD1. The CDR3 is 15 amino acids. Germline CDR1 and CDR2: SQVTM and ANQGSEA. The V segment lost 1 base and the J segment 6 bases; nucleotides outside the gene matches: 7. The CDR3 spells CSVEGGTGTGNEQFF. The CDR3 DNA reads TGCAGCGTTGAAGGCGGGACAGGGACGGGCAATGAGCAGTTCTTC.

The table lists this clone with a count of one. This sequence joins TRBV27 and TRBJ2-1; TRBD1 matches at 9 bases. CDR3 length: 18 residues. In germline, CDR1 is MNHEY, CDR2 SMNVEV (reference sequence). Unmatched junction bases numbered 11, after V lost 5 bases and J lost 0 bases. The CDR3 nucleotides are TGTGCCAGCAGTCGGACAGGGGATTACTTGAGCTCCTACAATGAGCAGTTCTTC. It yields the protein CASSRTGDYLSSYNEQFF.